This T cell receptor (beta chain) was obtained from a study of Ad26.COV2.S vaccination and SARS-CoV-2 variants. Clones were sequenced by immunoSEQ multiplex PCR, and TCRdb holds only the in-frame ones, with some missing. The sample shows 410,000 or so clones, around nine tenths of them seen only once. The treatment is: approximately 18 received Ad26.COV2.S at low or high dose, single or two shots; roughly five received placebo; per-sample allocation not given. The samples date from day 63 after the first vaccine or placebo injection. Trimming shortened V by 6 bases and J by 5 bases, and 8 bases separated the two germline ends. CDR1 and CDR2 from the germline V gene are MNHEY and SVGAGI. The CDR3 loop spans 11 amino acids. Study-wide results and caveats: Substantial response breadth was reportedly seen for spike-specific CD8+ and CD4+ T cells after vaccination. Among vaccine recipients, spike-specific TCR breadth exceeded that of placebo recipients. Similar non-spike TCR breadth was observed in recipients of vaccine and of placebo.

As to this clone: Its matching antigen is unknown.

The chain combines TRBV6-5 with TRBJ2-7; D remains ambiguous. The source was peripheral blood, collected in a trial of Ad26.COV2.S vaccine versus placebo. The receptor was isolated from a person between 18 and 65 years old who received the Ad26.COV2.S COVID-19 vaccine or a placebo. The CDR3 coding sequence is TGTGCCAGCAGGGGGTTCAACGAGCAGTACTTC. Translation gives CASRGFNEQYF.